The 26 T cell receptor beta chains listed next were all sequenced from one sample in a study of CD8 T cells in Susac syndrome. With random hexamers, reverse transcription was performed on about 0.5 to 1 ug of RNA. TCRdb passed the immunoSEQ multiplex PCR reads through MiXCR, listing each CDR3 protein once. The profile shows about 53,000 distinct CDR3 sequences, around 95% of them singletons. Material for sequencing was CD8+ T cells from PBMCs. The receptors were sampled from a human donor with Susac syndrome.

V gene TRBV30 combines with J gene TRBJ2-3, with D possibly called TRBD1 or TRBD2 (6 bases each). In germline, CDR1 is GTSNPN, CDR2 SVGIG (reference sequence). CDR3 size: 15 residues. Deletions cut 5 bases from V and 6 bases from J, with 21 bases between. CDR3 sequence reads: CAWGQYGGAEDTQYF. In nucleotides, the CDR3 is TGTGCCTGGGGACAGTACGGAGGGGCAGAGGATACGCAGTATTTT. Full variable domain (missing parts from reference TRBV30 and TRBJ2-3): SQTIHQWPATLVQPVGSPLSLECTVEGTSNPNLYWYRQAAGRGLQLLFYSVGIGQISSEVPQNLSASRPQDRQFILSSKKLLLSDSGFYLCAWGQYGGAEDTQYFGPGTRLTVL.

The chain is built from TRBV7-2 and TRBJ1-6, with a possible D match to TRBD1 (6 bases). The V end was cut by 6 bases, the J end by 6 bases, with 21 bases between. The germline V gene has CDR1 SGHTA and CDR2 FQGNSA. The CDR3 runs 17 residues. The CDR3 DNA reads TGTGCCAGCAGACTGGTAGGCACAGGGAGCGGTAATTCACCCCTCCACTTT. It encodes CASRLVGTGSGNSPLHF. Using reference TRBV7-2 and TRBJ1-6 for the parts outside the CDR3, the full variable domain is GAGVSQSPSNKVTEKGKDVELRCDPISGHTALYWYRQSLGQGLEFLIYFQGNSAPDKSGLPSDRFSAERTGGSVSTLTIQRTQQEDSAVYLCASRLVGTGSGNSPLHFGNGTRLTVT.

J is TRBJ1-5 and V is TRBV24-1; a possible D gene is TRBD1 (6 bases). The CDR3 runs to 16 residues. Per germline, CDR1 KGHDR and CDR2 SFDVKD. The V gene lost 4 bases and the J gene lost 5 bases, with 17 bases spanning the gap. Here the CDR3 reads CATSDLKTGRDQPQHF. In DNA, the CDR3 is TGTGCCACCAGTGACCTCAAGACAGGTCGGGATCAGCCCCAGCATTTT.

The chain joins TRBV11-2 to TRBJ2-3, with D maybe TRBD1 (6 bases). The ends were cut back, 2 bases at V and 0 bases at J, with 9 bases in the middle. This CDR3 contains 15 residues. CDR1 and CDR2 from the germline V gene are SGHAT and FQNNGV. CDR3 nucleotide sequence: TGTGCCAGCAGCTTATGGGGGCGAAGCACAGATACGCAGTATTTT. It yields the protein CASSLWGRSTDTQYF.

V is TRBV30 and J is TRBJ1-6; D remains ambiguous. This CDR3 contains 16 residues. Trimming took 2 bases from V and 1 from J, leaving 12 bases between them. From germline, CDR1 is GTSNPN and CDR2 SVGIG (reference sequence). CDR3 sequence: CAWSIRGASYNSPLHF. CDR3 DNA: TGTGCCTGGAGTATCCGAGGAGCGTCCTATAATTCACCCCTCCACTTT.

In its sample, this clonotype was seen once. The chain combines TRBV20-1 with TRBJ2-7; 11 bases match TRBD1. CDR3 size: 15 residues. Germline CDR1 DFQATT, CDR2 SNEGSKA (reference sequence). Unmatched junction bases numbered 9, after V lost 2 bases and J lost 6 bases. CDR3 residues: CSARLGQGDRGEQYF. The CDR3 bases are TGCAGTGCTAGACTGGGACAGGGGGATCGGGGCGAGCAGTACTTC.

The CDR3 coding sequence is TGTGCCAGCAGCTCACAGGGCCAGCCCCAGCATTTT. Translating it yields CASSSQGQPQHF. The chain carries TRBV27 and TRBJ1-5, with D possibly TRBD1 on 6 matching bases. The germline gives CDR1 MNHEY, CDR2 SMNVEV (reference sequence). The V end lost 6 bases, the J end lost 7 bases, and 10 bases lay between the germline ends. CDR3 length: 12 residues.

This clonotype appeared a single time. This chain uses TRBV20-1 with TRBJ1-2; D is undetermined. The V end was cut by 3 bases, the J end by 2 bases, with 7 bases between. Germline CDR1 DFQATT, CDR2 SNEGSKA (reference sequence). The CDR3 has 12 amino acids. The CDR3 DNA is TGCAGTGCTAGGAATCTAAACTATGGCTACACCTTC. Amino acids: CSARNLNYGYTF.

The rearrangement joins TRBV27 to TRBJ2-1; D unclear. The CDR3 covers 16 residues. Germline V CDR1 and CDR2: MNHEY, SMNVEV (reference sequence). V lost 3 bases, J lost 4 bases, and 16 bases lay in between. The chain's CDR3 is CASSLEAPIDYNEQFF. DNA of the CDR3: TGTGCCAGCAGTTTGGAAGCACCGATAGATTACAATGAGCAGTTCTTC.

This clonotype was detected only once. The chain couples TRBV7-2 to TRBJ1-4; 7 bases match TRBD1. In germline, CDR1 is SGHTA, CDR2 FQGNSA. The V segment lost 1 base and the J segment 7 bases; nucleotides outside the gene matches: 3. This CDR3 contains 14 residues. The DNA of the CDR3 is TGTGCCAGCAGCTTAGACAGGGGAAGTGAAAAACTGTTTTTT. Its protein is CASSLDRGSEKLFF.

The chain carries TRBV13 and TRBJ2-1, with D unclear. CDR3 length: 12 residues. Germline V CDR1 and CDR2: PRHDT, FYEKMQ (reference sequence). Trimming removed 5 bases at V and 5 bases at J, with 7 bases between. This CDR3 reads CASSKYNNEQFF. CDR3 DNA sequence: TGTGCCAGCAGCAAATATAACAATGAGCAGTTCTTC.

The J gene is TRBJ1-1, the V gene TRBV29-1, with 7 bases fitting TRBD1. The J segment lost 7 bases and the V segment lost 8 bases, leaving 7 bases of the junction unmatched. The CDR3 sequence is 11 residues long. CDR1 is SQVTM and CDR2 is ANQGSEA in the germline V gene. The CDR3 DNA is TGCAGCCCGAGACAGGGCAGTGAAGCTTTCTTT. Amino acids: CSPRQGSEAFF. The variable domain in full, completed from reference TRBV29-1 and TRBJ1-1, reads SAVISQKPSRDICQRGTSLTIQCQVDSQVTMMFWYRQQPGQSLTLIATANQGSEATYESGFVIDKFPISRPNLTFSTLTVSNMSPEDSSIYLCSPRQGSEAFFGQGTRLTVV.

The CDR3 reads CASSPGYGELFF. The CDR3 DNA sequence: TGTGCCAGCAGCCCCGGTTACGGGGAGCTGTTTTTT. The V gene is TRBV7-9, the J gene TRBJ2-2; no clear D. CDR1 and CDR2 from the germline V gene are SEHNR and FQNEAQ (reference sequence). Trimming cost V 5 bases and J 7 bases, with 8 bases left between them. This CDR3 is 12 amino acids long.

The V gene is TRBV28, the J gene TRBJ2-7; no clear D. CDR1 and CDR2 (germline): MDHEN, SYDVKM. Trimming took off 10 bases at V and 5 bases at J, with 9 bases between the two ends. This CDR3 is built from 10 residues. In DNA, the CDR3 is TGTGCCAACCCAGACCACGAGCAGTACTTC. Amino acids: CANPDHEQYF.

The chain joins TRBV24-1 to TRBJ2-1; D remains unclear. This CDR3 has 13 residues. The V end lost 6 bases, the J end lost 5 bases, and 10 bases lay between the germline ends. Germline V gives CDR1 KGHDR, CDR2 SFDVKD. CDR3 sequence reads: CATSSRGHNEQFF. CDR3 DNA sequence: TGTGCCACCAGTTCCCGAGGCCACAATGAGCAGTTCTTC.

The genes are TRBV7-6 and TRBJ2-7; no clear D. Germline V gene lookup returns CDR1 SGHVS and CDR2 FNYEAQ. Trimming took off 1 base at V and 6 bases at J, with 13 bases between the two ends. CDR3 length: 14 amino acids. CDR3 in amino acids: CASSLGRDPSEQYF. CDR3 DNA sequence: TGTGCCAGCAGCTTAGGGCGAGACCCCTCCGAGCAGTACTTC.

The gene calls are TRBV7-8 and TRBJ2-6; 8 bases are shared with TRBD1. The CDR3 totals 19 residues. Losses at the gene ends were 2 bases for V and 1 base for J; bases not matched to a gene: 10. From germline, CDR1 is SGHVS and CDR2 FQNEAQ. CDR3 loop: CASSLKGGQGESGANVLTF. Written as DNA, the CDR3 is TGTGCCAGCAGCTTAAAAGGAGGACAGGGAGAGTCTGGGGCCAACGTCCTGACTTTC.

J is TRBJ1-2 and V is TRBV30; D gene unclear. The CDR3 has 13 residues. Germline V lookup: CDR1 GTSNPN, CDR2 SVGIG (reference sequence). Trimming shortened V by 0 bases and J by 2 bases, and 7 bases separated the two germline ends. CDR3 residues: CAWSVLSNYGYTF. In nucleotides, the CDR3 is TGTGCCTGGAGTGTACTAAGCAACTATGGCTACACCTTC.

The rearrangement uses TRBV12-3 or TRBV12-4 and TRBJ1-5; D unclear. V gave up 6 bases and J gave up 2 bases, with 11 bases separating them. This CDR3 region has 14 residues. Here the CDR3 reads CASRPDGGNQPQHF. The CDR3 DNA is TGTGCCAGCAGGCCGGATGGGGGCAATCAGCCCCAGCATTTT.

CDR3 bases: TGTGCCAGCAGCGTTTGGGGGACACCATACAATGAGCAGTTCTTC. Translation gives CASSVWGTPYNEQFF. The gene calls are TRBV9 and TRBJ2-1, with a weak D call TRBD1 (6 bases). CDR3 size: 15 residues. Germline V gene data show CDR1 as SGDLS and CDR2 as YYNGEE. Trimming removed 2 bases from V and 4 bases from J, with 13 bases in between.

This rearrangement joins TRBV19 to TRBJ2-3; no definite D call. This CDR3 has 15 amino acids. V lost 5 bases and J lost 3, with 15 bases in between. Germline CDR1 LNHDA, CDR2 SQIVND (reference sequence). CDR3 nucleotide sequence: TGTGCCAGTAGTCTCCCCATAAGCCCAACAGATACGCAGTATTTT. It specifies CASSLPISPTDTQYF.

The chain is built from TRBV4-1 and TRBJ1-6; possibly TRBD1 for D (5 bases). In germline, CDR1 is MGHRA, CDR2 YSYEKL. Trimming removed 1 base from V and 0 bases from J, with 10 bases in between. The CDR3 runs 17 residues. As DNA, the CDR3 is TGCGCCAGCAGCCAAGCAGGGACGGGCTCCTATAATTCACCCCTCCACTTT. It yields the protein CASSQAGTGSYNSPLHF.

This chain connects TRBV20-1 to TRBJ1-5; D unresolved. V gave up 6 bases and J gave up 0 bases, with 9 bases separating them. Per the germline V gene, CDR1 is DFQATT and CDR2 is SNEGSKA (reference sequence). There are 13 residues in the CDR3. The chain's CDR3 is CSAPRNSNQPQHF. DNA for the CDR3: TGCAGTGCCCCTAGGAATAGCAATCAGCCCCAGCATTTT.

DNA of the CDR3: TGTGCCTGGGGGGGGCTGGATCCCGGGGAGCTGTTTTTT. The encoded protein is CAWGGLDPGELFF. The chain combines TRBV30 with TRBJ2-2, with D perhaps being TRBD1 or TRBD2 (6 bases each). The CDR3 loop spans 13 amino acids. Trimming pared 5 bases from V and 6 bases from J, leaving 13 bases between. Germline V lookup: CDR1 GTSNPN, CDR2 SVGIG (reference sequence).

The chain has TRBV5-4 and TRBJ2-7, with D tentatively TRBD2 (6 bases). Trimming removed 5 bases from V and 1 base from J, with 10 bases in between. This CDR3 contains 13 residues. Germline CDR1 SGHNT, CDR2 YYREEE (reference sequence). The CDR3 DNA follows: TGTGCCAGCAGTCGCGGGGATTCCTACGAGCAGTACTTC. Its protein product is CASSRGDSYEQYF.

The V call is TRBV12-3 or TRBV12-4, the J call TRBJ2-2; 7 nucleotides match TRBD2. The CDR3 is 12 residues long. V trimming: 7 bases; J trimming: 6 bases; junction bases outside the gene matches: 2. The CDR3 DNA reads TGTGCCAGCAATCGGGGGGCCGGGGAGCTGTTTTTT. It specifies CASNRGAGELFF.